This note documents a single T cell receptor (beta chain) sequence. This sample was taken from a study of T-cell reconstitution after alpha-beta-depleted transplantation in children. Trimming shortened V by 5 bases and J by 13 bases, and 14 bases separated the two germline ends. The CDR3 is 12 amino acids. Germline assignment: CDR1 MNHEY and CDR2 SMNVEV (reference sequence). Construction of the TCRbeta library involved unique molecular identifiers. TCRdb re-called the PCR reads with MiXCR, one entry per CDR3 protein. The table includes 700,000 to 950,000 distinct CDR3 sequences, about 15% detected once.

V gene TRBV27 combines with J gene TRBJ1-4; D is unresolved. This receptor was taken from a male patient aged 10 to 17 who had a stem cell transplant for acute lymphoblastic leukemia, so the T cells may come from the graft donor. Sequences were derived from PBMCs, mostly from graft donor cells, sampled 360 days after TCRalphabeta/CD19-depleted stem cell transplant. CDR3 bases: TGTGCCAGCAGTCCAACCGGAATGGGACTGTTTTTT. Its protein product is CASSPTGMGLFF.